These T cell receptor beta chains were read from a single sample in a study of breast tumors, draining lymph nodes, adjacent tissues. TCRdb recomputed calls from the multiplex PCR reads with MiXCR, one row per CDR3 protein. The sample contains some 83,000 distinct CDR3 sequences, about 21% of which appear only once. Material for sequencing was axillary lymph node tissue. Receptors were obtained from a female donor with breast cancer. Some clones in this sample may be carry-over from other donors' samples. CDR3s include the opening cysteine and the closing phenylalanine or tryptophan. Each record gives: D gene, clone size, J gene, V gene, CDR3 protein, CDR3 DNA. The D gene is left open where the match is weak. A row's size may be missing; if present it is once, few, many or a size class.

TRBD1	many	TRBJ2-5	TRBV20-1	CSAPTGGETQYF	TGCAGTGCCCCGACAGGGGGAGAGACCCAGTACTTC
NA	NA	TRBJ1-1	TRBV24-1	CATSAGMNTEAFF	TGTGCCACCAGTGCCGGTATGAACACTGAAGCTTTCTTT
NA	few	TRBJ1-2	TRBV30	CAWSQQGSFGYTF	TGTGCCTGGAGCCAACAGGGATCCTTTGGCTACACCTTC
NA	many	TRBJ2-7	TRBV6-1	CASSVAKRYEQYF	TGTGCCAGCAGTGTGGCGAAGCGGTACGAGCAGTACTTC
NA	NA	TRBJ1-1	TRBV2	CASRQGPLPEAFF	TGTGCCAGCAGACAGGGCCCTCTGCCTGAAGCTTTCTTT
TRBD2	NA	TRBJ2-3	TRBV18	CASSRDGTSSDTQYF	TGTGCCAGCTCCCGGGACGGGACTAGTTCAGATACGCAGTATTTT
TRBD2	many	TRBJ2-3	TRBV4-3	CASSPRAGGGTDTQYF	TGCGCCAGCAGCCCAAGGGCGGGAGGAGGCACAGATACGCAGTATTTT
NA	many	TRBJ2-7	TRBV5-6	CASSLVESHEQYF	TGTGCCAGCAGCTTGGTTGAGTCCCACGAGCAGTACTTC
NA	NA	TRBJ1-4	TRBV6-2/TRBV6-3	CASNKGLLGGEKLFF	TGTGCCAGCAACAAGGGACTCCTCGGAGGTGAAAAACTGTTTTTT
NA	many	TRBJ2-3	TRBV10-1	CASSPGRGTDTQYF	TGCGCCAGCAGCCCCGGAAGGGGCACAGATACGCAGTATTTT
NA	few	TRBJ1-5	TRBV3-1	CASSQGTGDSNQPQHF	TGTGCCAGCAGCCAAGGAACAGGTGATAGCAATCAGCCCCAGCATTTT
TRBD2	many	TRBJ2-7	TRBV7-9	CASSLDGTSGRVWEQYF	TGTGCCAGCAGCTTAGATGGGACTAGCGGGAGGGTTTGGGAGCAGTACTTC
NA	many	TRBJ1-5	TRBV12-3/TRBV12-4	CASRPGRGGSNQPQHF	TGTGCCAGCAGGCCAGGAAGGGGTGGGAGCAATCAGCCCCAGCATTTT
TRBD2	NA	TRBJ2-7	TRBV20-1	CSASRVGLAGGFYEQYF	TGCAGTGCTAGCAGGGTGGGACTAGCGGGAGGTTTCTACGAGCAGTACTTC
NA	once	TRBJ2-5	TRBV13	CAGSLEGGSQGTQYF	TGTGCCGGCAGCTTAGAAGGGGGGAGCCAAGGGACCCAGTACTTC
NA	many	TRBJ1-2	TRBV12-3/TRBV12-4	CASRLTGLNGYTF	TGTGCCAGCAGACTTACAGGGCTCAATGGCTACACCTTC
NA	many	TRBJ2-1	TRBV19	CASVSWVREQFF	TGTGCCAGTGTTAGTTGGGTCCGGGAGCAGTTCTTC
TRBD1	many	TRBJ2-5	TRBV20-1	CSADGDRGWETQYF	TGCAGTGCTGACGGGGACAGGGGGTGGGAGACCCAGTACTTC
NA	many	TRBJ1-2	TRBV7-9	CASSHDRDPISYGYTF	TGTGCCAGCAGCCACGACCGGGACCCAATTTCCTATGGCTACACCTTC
NA	many	TRBJ2-7	TRBV10-3	CAISESTVMSSYEQYF	TGTGCCATCAGTGAGTCAACAGTTATGAGCTCCTACGAGCAGTACTTC